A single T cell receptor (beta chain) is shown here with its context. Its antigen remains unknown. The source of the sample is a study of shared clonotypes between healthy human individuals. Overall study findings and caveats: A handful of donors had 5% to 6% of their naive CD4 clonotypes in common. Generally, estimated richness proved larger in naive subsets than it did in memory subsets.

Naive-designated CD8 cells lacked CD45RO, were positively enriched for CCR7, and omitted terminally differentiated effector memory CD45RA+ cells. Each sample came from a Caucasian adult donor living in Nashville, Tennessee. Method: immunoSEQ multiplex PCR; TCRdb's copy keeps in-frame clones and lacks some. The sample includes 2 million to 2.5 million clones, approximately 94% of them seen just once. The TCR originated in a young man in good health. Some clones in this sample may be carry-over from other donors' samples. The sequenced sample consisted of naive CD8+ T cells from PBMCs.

DNA for the CDR3: TGTGCCTGGAGTGTATGGGCAGAGACCTACGAGCAGTACTTC. This sequence encodes CAWSVWAETYEQYF. V and J are TRBV30 and TRBJ2-5; D unclear. Judging by the DNA end, TRBJ2-7 fits better; the J call may be wrong. The germline V gene encodes CDR1 GTSNPN and CDR2 SVGIG (reference sequence). The CDR3 has 14 amino acids.